What follows describes a single T cell receptor beta chain. The sample is drawn from a study of cytomegalovirus exposure and HLA in healthy donors. Germline CDR1 reads ENHRY; CDR2 reads SYGVKD. The CDR3 contains 14 residues. Trimming removed 0 bases from V and 7 bases from J, with 12 bases in between. It was with 60 Vbeta and 13 Jbeta primers that the PCR ran. Generated by immunoSEQ multiplex PCR, the TCRdb table keeps only in-frame clones and is missing some. The data hold tens of thousands of clones, with 65% to 85% observed a single time. The chain carries TRBV10-3 and TRBJ1-2; D possibly corresponds to TRBD1 (5 bases). This receptor was identified in a woman aged 25-40 years in good health and CMV-seropositive. Sequencing input: PBMCs. The CDR3 reads CAISESQGLSGYTF. DNA for the CDR3: TGTGCCATCAGTGAGTCCCAGGGTCTCTCTGGCTACACCTTC.